The next 16 T cell receptor beta chains were all read from a single sample in a study of CD8+ T cells in alopecia areata. Extracted RNA was reverse transcribed into cDNA, the sequencing template. Sequenced by immunoSEQ multiplex PCR; TCRdb stores in-frame clones only, minus some. The sample carries about 180,000 clones, 51% recorded once. Treatment: oral pan-JAK inhibitor, 5-10 mg twice daily. The starting material was CD8+ T cells sorted from blood, obtained at approximately week 51, from a patient treated with tofacitinib. The source is a human donor with alopecia areata.

This clone was seen a few times. The gene calls are TRBV7-3 and TRBJ1-2; D might be TRBD1 (5 bases). Trimming took 2 bases from V and 4 from J, leaving 14 bases between them. This CDR3 spans 15 amino acids. Germline V gene lookup returns CDR1 SGHTA and CDR2 FQGTGA. The CDR3 nucleotides read TGTGCCAGCAGCTTAGGGGCGGATTCTAGCTATGGCTACACCTTC. It yields the protein CASSLGADSSYGYTF.

CDR3 coding DNA: TGTGCCACCGCAGGGGGGGCAGGGGAGGACGAGCAGTACTTC. Translation: CATAGGAGEDEQYF. The rearrangement links TRBV19 to TRBJ2-7; D is possibly TRBD1 or TRBD2 (7 bases each). The germline gives CDR1 LNHDA, CDR2 SQIVND (reference sequence). The length of the CDR3 is 14 residues. Trimming took 10 bases from V and 5 from J, leaving 21 bases between them. The variable domain in full, completed from reference TRBV19 and TRBJ2-7, reads DGGITQSPKYLFRKEGQNVTLSCEQNLNHDAMYWYRQDPGQGLRLIYYSQIVNDFQKGDIAEGYSVSREKKESFPLTVTSAQKNPTAFYLCATAGGAGEDEQYFGPGTRLTVT.

The chain has TRBV11-2 and TRBJ2-2; D gene unclear. The ends were cut back, 1 base at V and 4 bases at J, with 10 bases in the middle. Looked up from germline, CDR1 is SGHAT and CDR2 is FQNNGV. The CDR3 sequence is 15 residues long. The CDR3 loop is CASSLVRGSTGELFF. The CDR3 DNA reads TGTGCCAGCAGCTTAGTTCGCGGATCCACCGGGGAGCTGTTTTTT.

The chain has TRBV9 and TRBJ2-7; 7 bases are a match to TRBD2. The CDR3 has 15 residues. After removal of 3 bases from V and 0 bases from J, the junction contained 6 bases not matched to a gene. Germline V CDR1 and CDR2: SGDLS, YYNGEE. CDR3 bases: TGTGCCAGCAGCGAGGCAGCGGGGCCCTCCTACGAGCAGTACTTC. Translation: CASSEAAGPSYEQYF. The entire variable domain, with the rest obtained from reference TRBV9 and TRBJ2-7, is as follows: DSGVTQTPKHLITATGQRVTLRCSPRSGDLSVYWYQQSLDQGLQFLIQYYNGEERAKGNILERFSAQQFPDLHSELNLSSLELGDSALYFCASSEAAGPSYEQYFGPGTRLTVT.

This chain uses TRBV7-9 with TRBJ2-1; D may be TRBD2 (6 bases). Germline V gene lookup returns CDR1 SEHNR and CDR2 FQNEAQ (reference sequence). V lost 1 base and J 7 bases, leaving 20 bases between the germline ends. The CDR3 runs to 17 residues. Here the CDR3 DNA reads TGTGCCAGCAGCTTAGGTACCGGGGGACTGACGGGAAATGAGCAGTTCTTC. It yields the protein CASSLGTGGLTGNEQFF.

The V gene is TRBV18, the J gene TRBJ1-1; 9 bases line up with TRBD1. V shed 3 bases, J shed 0 bases, and the junction held 5 bases outside the gene matches. Germline V gene sequence: CDR1 KGHSH, CDR2 LQKENI. This CDR3 has 16 amino acids. CDR3 sequence reads: CASSPGTGMMNTEAFF. CDR3 bases: TGTGCCAGCTCACCCGGGACAGGGATGATGAACACTGAAGCTTTCTTT.

The genes are TRBV30 and TRBJ2-1; the D is unclear. V was cut by 1 base and J by 8 bases, with 9 bases left in between. Per germline, CDR1 GTSNPN and CDR2 SVGIG (reference sequence). The CDR3 contains 12 residues. CDR3 region: CAWSETYDEQFF. The CDR3 DNA sequence: TGTGCCTGGAGTGAAACTTATGATGAGCAGTTCTTC.

V usage is TRBV29-1 and J usage is TRBJ2-4; 7 bases agree with TRBD1. Trimming cost V 6 bases and J 2 bases; bases outside gene matches: 7. The CDR3 length is 14 residues. The germline gives CDR1 SQVTM, CDR2 ANQGSEA. The CDR3 DNA reads TGCAGCGTGAAAACAGGGGTTTCCAAAAACATTCAGTACTTC. This translates into CSVKTGVSKNIQYF. The variable domain in full, with the rest retrieved from reference TRBV29-1 and TRBJ2-4, is SAVISQKPSRDICQRGTSLTIQCQVDSQVTMMFWYRQQPGQSLTLIATANQGSEATYESGFVIDKFPISRPNLTFSTLTVSNMSPEDSSIYLCSVKTGVSKNIQYFGAGTRLSVL.

This clone was recorded at least ten times. The genes are TRBV6-4 and TRBJ2-7, with D hard to call. This CDR3 has 13 amino acids. The germline V and J ends were trimmed by 4 bases and 1 base, with 8 bases remaining between them. Per the germline V gene, CDR1 is MRHNA and CDR2 is SNTAGT. CDR3 in amino acids: CASSVVRSYEQYF. The CDR3 nucleotides are TGTGCCAGCAGTGTCGTCCGGTCCTACGAGCAGTACTTC.

The CDR3, as DNA: TGTGCCAGCAGCTTAAGCGCTACCACCGGGGAGCTGTTTTTT. Translating gives CASSLSATTGELFF. The gene calls are TRBV7-9 and TRBJ2-2; D unclear. Germline assignment: CDR1 SEHNR and CDR2 FQNEAQ (reference sequence). V was cut by 2 bases and J by 4 bases, with 8 bases left in between. The CDR3 loop spans 14 amino acids.

The chain employs TRBV29-1 and TRBJ1-1, with D hard to call. Trimming removed 0 bases from V and 6 bases from J, with 8 bases in between. Germline V CDR1 and CDR2: SQVTM, ANQGSEA. The CDR3 is 12 amino acids. This CDR3 is CSVEEAPAEAFF. The DNA for the CDR3 is TGCAGCGTTGAAGAGGCGCCGGCTGAAGCTTTCTTT.

CDR3 in amino acids: CAWSRMNEQFF. DNA for the CDR3: TGTGCCTGGAGTCGAATGAATGAGCAGTTCTTC. The V call is TRBV30, the J call TRBJ2-1; D not resolved. V shed 2 bases and J shed 7 bases, with 6 bases lying between them. This CDR3 comprises 11 residues. Per the germline V gene, CDR1 is GTSNPN and CDR2 is SVGIG (reference sequence).

This clone turned up a few times. J is TRBJ1-2 and V is TRBV13; tentatively, D is TRBD1 (6 bases). The ends were cut back, 1 base at V and 3 bases at J, with 12 bases in the middle. The CDR3 totals 15 residues. CDR1 is PRHDT and CDR2 is FYEKMQ in the germline V gene (reference sequence). Here the CDR3 DNA reads TGTGCCAGCAGCTTAGAGGGGGTTGCCTACTATGGCTACACCTTC. Its translation is CASSLEGVAYYGYTF.

The V and J genes are TRBV9 and TRBJ2-7; D may be TRBD1 or TRBD2 (5 bases each). The CDR3 is 15 amino acids. Germline lookup yields CDR1 SGDLS and CDR2 YYNGEE. The V and J ends lost 4 bases and 6 bases respectively, with 20 bases between them. The CDR3 DNA is TGTGCCAGCAGCTCTACCGGGACGGCCCTAACCGAGCAGTACTTC. It yields the protein CASSSTGTALTEQYF.

This clone was detected only a few times. This chain connects TRBV30 to TRBJ2-5, with D possibly being TRBD1 or TRBD2 (6 bases each). Trimming removed 5 bases at V and 0 bases at J, with 7 bases between. From germline, CDR1 is GTSNPN and CDR2 SVGIG (reference sequence). The CDR3 totals 12 residues. CDR3 nucleotides: TGTGCCTGGGGGGGGCACCAAGAGACCCAGTACTTC. Protein: CAWGGHQETQYF. Filled out from reference TRBV30 and TRBJ2-5, the complete variable domain reads SQTIHQWPATLVQPVGSPLSLECTVEGTSNPNLYWYRQAAGRGLQLLFYSVGIGQISSEVPQNLSASRPQDRQFILSSKKLLLSDSGFYLCAWGGHQETQYFGPGTRLLVL.

The sample holds a few counts of this clone. This chain connects TRBV5-1 to TRBJ2-5, with D tentatively TRBD1 or TRBD2 (5 bases each). V was cut by 3 bases and J by 0 bases, with 9 bases left in between. Germline-derived CDR1 and CDR2 are SGHRS and YFSETQ. There are 14 residues in the CDR3. The CDR3 DNA is TGCGCCAGCAGCTGGGACGGATACCAAGAGACCCAGTACTTC. It codes for CASSWDGYQETQYF.